A single sample is the source of the 29 T cell receptor beta chains below, sequenced in a study of T cell responses to AZD1222 COVID-19 vaccine. The assay was immunoSEQ multiplex PCR, and TCRdb's table has in-frame clones only and misses some. The sample yields around 110,000 clones, approximately 90% seen once. The sample consisted of peripheral blood, taken 28 days after the second AZD1222 dose. The receptors were gathered from an adult who received the AZD1222 COVID-19 vaccine.

The chain couples TRBV20-1 to TRBJ2-7; D is ambiguous. The CDR3 extends over 11 amino acids. Germline CDR1 DFQATT, CDR2 SNEGSKA (reference sequence). V dropped 3 bases and J dropped 6 bases, with 9 bases sitting between them. CDR3 in amino acids: CSASWLVEQYF. The CDR3 region has the DNA TGCAGTGCTAGCTGGCTAGTCGAGCAGTACTTC.

The chain recombines TRBV20-1 with TRBJ1-4; a possible D gene is TRBD1 (6 bases). Germline V gene sequence: CDR1 DFQATT, CDR2 SNEGSKA (reference sequence). This CDR3 has 14 amino acids. The V gene lost 3 bases and the J gene lost 3 bases, with 11 bases spanning the gap. This chain's CDR3 is CSASWTVSNEKLFF. In DNA form, the CDR3 reads TGCAGTGCTAGTTGGACAGTATCTAATGAAAAACTGTTTTTT.

The chain employs TRBV27 and TRBJ2-7; possibly TRBD2 for D (5 bases). Trimming left V 4 bases short and J 3 bases short, with 10 bases between. The CDR3 is made up of 13 amino acids. Germline CDR1 MNHEY, CDR2 SMNVEV (reference sequence). The CDR3 sequence: CASSSLGSYEQYF. The DNA of the CDR3 is TGTGCCAGCAGTTCCCTGGGGAGCTACGAGCAGTACTTC.

This chain links TRBV6-2 or TRBV6-3 with TRBJ1-5, with D unresolved. The germline V and J ends were trimmed by 2 bases and 4 bases, with 9 bases remaining between them. The CDR3 length is 14 residues. CDR1 and CDR2 from the germline V gene are MNHEY and SVGEGT. DNA of the CDR3: TGTGCCAGCAGTTACCCAGGCTATAATCAGCCCCAGCATTTT. Translation gives CASSYPGYNQPQHF.

The rearrangement joins TRBV5-1 to TRBJ2-5; the D gene could be TRBD1 or TRBD2 (5 bases each). The CDR3 has 12 residues. Trimming left V 7 bases short and J 5 bases short, with 12 bases between. CDR1 SGHRS and CDR2 YFSETQ come from the germline V gene. CDR3 loop: CASGGSLETQYF. The CDR3 DNA follows: TGCGCCAGCGGGGGTAGCTTGGAGACCCAGTACTTC. Complete variable domain (other parts from reference TRBV5-1 and TRBJ2-5): KAGVTQTPRYLIKTRGQQVTLSCSPISGHRSVSWYQQTPGQGLQFLFEYFSETQRNKGNFPGRFSGRQFSNSRSEMNVSTLELGDSALYLCASGGSLETQYFGPGTRLLVL.

V usage is TRBV28 and J usage is TRBJ1-4; D not resolved. Trimming removed 7 bases at V and 4 bases at J, with 7 bases between. Germline V CDR1 and CDR2: MDHEN, SYDVKM. The CDR3 has 12 residues. This chain's CDR3 is CASTGLNEKLFF. CDR3 bases: TGTGCCAGCACCGGACTTAATGAAAAACTGTTTTTT. The full variable domain, completed using reference TRBV28 and TRBJ1-4, is DVKVTQSSRYLVKRTGEKVFLECVQDMDHENMFWYRQDPGLGLRLIYFSYDVKMKEKGDIPEGYSVSREKKERFSLILESASTNQTSMYLCASTGLNEKLFFGSGTQLSVL.

CDR3 in amino acids: CASSPGGGVGLEQYF. The CDR3 DNA is TGTGCCAGCAGCCCCGGAGGGGGCGTGGGCCTCGAGCAGTACTTC. The chain recombines TRBV9 with TRBJ2-7, with D tentatively TRBD1 (7 bases). The CDR3 runs 15 residues. CDR1 and CDR2 from the germline V gene are SGDLS and YYNGEE. The germline V and J ends were trimmed by 4 bases and 6 bases, with 20 bases remaining between them.

The rearrangement links TRBV5-1 to TRBJ2-5; TRBD2 might be the D (5 bases). With 1 base removed from V and 5 bases from J, the gap between germline ends came to 15 bases. CDR1 and CDR2 (germline): SGHRS, YFSETQ. This CDR3 contains 15 residues. Here the CDR3 reads CASSLSASRGETQYF. The CDR3 DNA follows: TGCGCCAGCAGCTTGTCGGCTAGCCGCGGCGAGACCCAGTACTTC.

The V gene is TRBV28, the J gene TRBJ2-1; D is uncertain. V lost 6 bases and J lost 8, with 11 bases in between. Germline CDR1 MDHEN, CDR2 SYDVKM. The CDR3 consists of 12 residues. The CDR3 nucleotides read TGTGCCAGCAGCCCCCCCGGATATGAGCAGTTCTTC. Encoded protein: CASSPPGYEQFF.

V and J are TRBV28 and TRBJ1-5; 7 nucleotides agree with TRBD1. V shed 6 bases and J 8 bases; nucleotides not matched to a gene: 13. The germline CDR1 and CDR2 sequences are MDHEN and SYDVKM. CDR3 length: 15 amino acids. CDR3 sequence: CASRNLQGYEEPQHF. As DNA, the CDR3 is TGTGCCAGCAGAAACCTACAGGGGTATGAGGAGCCCCAGCATTTT.

The V gene is TRBV27, the J gene TRBJ2-5, with 7 bases that match TRBD1. This CDR3 comprises 15 residues. Per the germline V gene, CDR1 is MNHEY and CDR2 is SMNVEV (reference sequence). Trimming at V came to 7 bases and at J to 3 bases, leaving 11 bases not matched to a gene. The CDR3 sequence: CASNPTGSFKETQYF. DNA of the CDR3: TGTGCCAGCAACCCGACAGGGTCGTTCAAAGAGACCCAGTACTTC.

This chain connects TRBV27 to TRBJ2-7; D remains ambiguous. This CDR3 has 12 amino acids. Trimming removed 5 bases from V and 1 base from J, with 6 bases in between. CDR1 and CDR2 (germline): MNHEY, SMNVEV (reference sequence). The CDR3 region has the DNA TGTGCCAGCAGTCAAAATTCCTACGAGCAGTACTTC. Protein product: CASSQNSYEQYF.

The J gene is TRBJ1-5, the V gene TRBV27; D is ambiguous. Per the germline V gene, CDR1 is MNHEY and CDR2 is SMNVEV (reference sequence). V was cut by 7 bases and J by 5 bases, with 15 bases left in between. This CDR3 is built from 14 residues. The CDR3 region is CASNAGGHHQPQHF. The CDR3 nucleotides read TGTGCCAGCAATGCAGGAGGCCATCATCAGCCCCAGCATTTT.

The chain links TRBV7-2 to TRBJ1-1; TRBD1 might be the D (6 bases). The CDR3 spans 15 residues. CDR1 SGHTA and CDR2 FQGNSA come from the germline V gene. V lost 5 bases and J lost 11, with 24 bases in between. CDR3 nucleotide sequence: TGTGCCAGCAGCCCAGGACAGAGGGAGTCTCTACCGGCTTTCTTT. The encoded protein is CASSPGQRESLPAFF.

The chain has TRBV27 and TRBJ1-6; 7 bases fit TRBD1. V lost 5 bases, J lost 7 bases, and 8 bases stayed unmatched. Germline V gives CDR1 MNHEY, CDR2 SMNVEV (reference sequence). CDR3 length: 15 residues. In DNA form, the CDR3 reads TGTGCCAGCAGTCCCTCCGGGACAGCAAATTCACCCCTCCACTTT. Translating it yields CASSPSGTANSPLHF.

Regarding this clone: At one end the junction does not follow the germline gene, possibly because of a read error. This rearrangement joins TRBV18 to TRBJ1-2; D is unresolved. The CDR3 covers 15 residues. Germline CDR1 KGHSH, CDR2 LQKENI. This CDR3 reads CASSPPTSSGPPDYF. The DNA for the CDR3 is TGTGCCAGCTCACCACCTACGAGCTCCGGGCCACCCGACTACTTC.

This sequence joins TRBV4-1 and TRBJ1-5; the D is unclear. This CDR3 spans 14 amino acids. With 1 base removed from V and 5 bases from J, the gap between germline ends came to 9 bases. Looked up from germline, CDR1 is MGHRA and CDR2 is YSYEKL. In DNA, the CDR3 is TGCGCCAGCAGCCAAGGGACCGCCGATCAGCCCCAGCATTTT. It encodes CASSQGTADQPQHF.

The rearrangement links TRBV2 to TRBJ1-5, with a possible D match to TRBD1 (5 bases). Germline CDR1 is SNHLY and CDR2 is FYNNEI. The ends were cut back, 2 bases at V and 4 bases at J, with 12 bases in the middle. This CDR3 is built from 15 residues. CDR3 protein: CASSERQGVNQPQHF. The CDR3 DNA is TGTGCCAGCAGTGAACGGCAGGGAGTAAATCAGCCCCAGCATTTT.

The chain combines TRBV7-8 with TRBJ2-2; D is ambiguous. V was cut by 5 bases and J by 0 bases, with 16 bases left in between. CDR1 and CDR2 from the germline V gene are SGHVS and FQNEAQ. CDR3 length equals 17 residues. The CDR3 nucleotides are TGTGCCAGCAGCCTTAGGAAGGCAGGATCGAACACCGGGGAGCTGTTTTTT. This encodes CASSLRKAGSNTGELFF.

J is TRBJ2-2 and V is TRBV18, with 7 bases lining up with TRBD2. The germline V gene encodes CDR1 KGHSH and CDR2 LQKENI. The junction had 4 bases not matched to a gene; V was cut back by 3 bases and J by 6 bases. CDR3 length equals 14 residues. Here the CDR3 DNA reads TGTGCCAGCTCACCGCGGCGGGAGCCCGGGGAGCTGTTTTTT. Its protein product is CASSPRREPGELFF. The entire variable domain, with the rest obtained from reference TRBV18 and TRBJ2-2, is as follows: NAGVMQNPRHLVRRRGQEARLRCSPMKGHSHVYWYRQLPEEGLKFMVYLQKENIIDESGMPKERFSAEFPKEGPSILRIQQVVRGDSAAYFCASSPRREPGELFFGEGSRLTVL.

Worth noting for this clone: One end of the junction does not line up with germline, which may come from a read error. The rearrangement joins TRBV9 to TRBJ1-1; D unresolved. Per the germline V gene, CDR1 is SGDLS and CDR2 is YYNGEE. This CDR3 is 10 amino acids long. The CDR3 spells CASSGLGFSF. For the CDR3, the DNA is TGTGCCAGCAGCGGGTTAGGGTTCAGCTTT.

The chain has TRBV27 and TRBJ1-2; D gene ambiguous. This CDR3 contains 13 residues. Deletions cut 4 bases from V and 2 bases from J, with 8 bases between. Germline V gene data show CDR1 as MNHEY and CDR2 as SMNVEV (reference sequence). The CDR3 DNA reads TGTGCCAGCAGTTCTCAACAGAACTATGGCTACACCTTC. This encodes CASSSQQNYGYTF.

The J gene is TRBJ1-6, the V gene TRBV30; D gene unclear. CDR3 length: 12 residues. Germline CDR1 and CDR2: GTSNPN and SVGIG (reference sequence). V dropped 2 bases and J dropped 4 bases, with 3 bases sitting between them. The CDR3 region has the DNA TGTGCCTGGAGTACTTATAATTCACCCCTCCACTTT. Translating it yields CAWSTYNSPLHF.

The rearrangement uses TRBV29-1 and TRBJ1-2; D is uncertain. Germline lookup yields CDR1 SQVTM and CDR2 ANQGSEA. This CDR3 contains 12 residues. Trimming removed 4 bases at V and 4 bases at J, with 10 bases between. The CDR3 sequence is CSVAFGPYGYTF. CDR3 nucleotides: TGCAGCGTTGCTTTTGGGCCCTATGGCTACACCTTC.

This clone has only one observation. The V call is TRBV10-3, the J call TRBJ2-3, with D possibly being TRBD2 (5 bases). V lost 2 bases and J lost 0, with 15 bases in between. Germline CDR1 and CDR2: ENHRY and SYGVKD. The CDR3 has 17 residues. CDR3 region: CAISEGMFSGSTDTQYF. The CDR3 coding sequence is TGTGCCATCAGTGAGGGTATGTTTTCGGGGAGCACAGATACGCAGTATTTT.

J is TRBJ2-5 and V is TRBV27, with TRBD1 as a possible D gene (6 bases). The V and J ends lost 6 bases and 4 bases respectively, with 18 bases between them. Per the germline V gene, CDR1 is MNHEY and CDR2 is SMNVEV (reference sequence). The CDR3 length is 15 residues. This chain's CDR3 is CASREQGIIGETQYF. DNA of the CDR3: TGTGCCAGCAGAGAACAGGGTATTATAGGAGAGACCCAGTACTTC.

The chain recombines TRBV20-1 with TRBJ2-7; D not certain. V gave up 2 bases and J gave up 4 bases, with 6 bases separating them. In germline, CDR1 is DFQATT, CDR2 SNEGSKA (reference sequence). The CDR3 has 11 residues. The CDR3 bases are TGCAGTGCTAGACTTGGTTACGAGCAGTACTTC. Translated: CSARLGYEQYF.

The chain links TRBV6-4 to TRBJ1-5; D perhaps matches TRBD1 (6 bases). CDR3 size: 14 residues. Germline V gene sequence: CDR1 MRHNA, CDR2 SNTAGT. Trimming cost V 3 bases and J 6 bases, with 12 bases left between them. The CDR3 coding sequence is TGTGCCAGCAGTGAGCAAGGGGGAGGTCAGCCCCAGCATTTT. It encodes CASSEQGGGQPQHF.

The chain carries TRBV18 and TRBJ1-4, with 8 bases lining up with TRBD1. Germline CDR1 KGHSH, CDR2 LQKENI. V shed 8 bases and J 6 bases; nucleotides not matched to a gene: 11. The CDR3 totals 15 residues. The CDR3 coding sequence is TGTGCCAGCGCCATGCCCGGGACAGGTTATGAAAAACTGTTTTTT. It codes for CASAMPGTGYEKLFF.